Here is one T cell receptor beta chain with its context. This clonotype was seen only a few times. What this receptor recognizes is not known. No base quality information exists; no much larger clone differs at one position. The germline V gene supplies CDR1 SGHRS and CDR2 YFSETQ. The CDR3 numbers 12 residues from cysteine through phenylalanine. The read is trimmed to its CDR3 DNA, 36 bases read in frame from base 1. V lost 4 bases and J lost 4 bases; the stretch between them is 8 bases long. In light of the paper, this sample's treatment or condition label describes: in vitro stimulation with specific CMV peptide epitopes to enrich CMV-specific T cells. The data were obtained in a study of T cell repertoires in cytomegalovirus infection (dated by TCRdb to the late 2010s). Background on the whole study: Peptide stimulations targeted recently identified HLA-C-restricted CMV epitopes, whose presentation resists viral immunomodulation, together with well-studied HLA-B-restricted epitopes. Donor HLA type was relevant to the analysis, because carriage of CMV infection together with the matching HLA type was indicated by public TCR beta signatures. What the authors observed across the whole study: In both this cohort and an independent cohort of 352 donors, the cumulative frequency of public TCR beta family members distinguished carriers of CMV infection plus the relevant HLA type. In the ex vivo response, HLA-C-restricted CMV-specific TCR beta clonotypes were dominant, and in two of eight donors the single most frequent clonotype came from this HLA-C-restricted group.

Sequenced on an Illumina HiSeq 1500. Using fastp trimming at Q25 and MiXCR clonotype assembly, TCRdb reanalyzed the public sequencing data and kept in-frame beta chains. Each CDR3 protein gets just one entry, which takes the most common genes and DNA from the rows behind it. The sample table holds approximately 1,000,000 distinct CDR3 sequences, of which roughly 31% were seen once. In total, the top ten clones hold roughly 12% of the sample. The V and J genes are TRBV5-1 and TRBJ1-2; matching of 6 bases hints at TRBD1 as the D gene. The sequenced sample was cultured CD8+ T cells from PBMCs, obtained from culture after CMV antigen stimulation. The source is a human donor in good health (CMV status not recorded). Some clones in this sample may be carry-over from other donors' samples. The DNA reads TGCGCCAGCAGCGGGACAACCTATGGCTACACCTTC. Translated, it gives CASSGTTYGYTF. Reference TRBV5-1 and TRBJ1-2 proteins supply the regions before and after the CDR3; the full variable domain is: KAGVTQTPRYLIKTRGQQVTLSCSPISGHRSVSWYQQTPGQGLQFLFEYFSETQRNKGNFPGRFSGRQFSNSRSEMNVSTLELGDSALYLCASSGTTYGYTFGSGTRLTVV.